Given below is one T cell receptor (beta chain) in context. Antigen specificity is unknown. TCRdb itself ran the reads through MiXCR, one entry per CDR3 protein. Of approximately 910,000 distinct CDR3 sequences in the sample, roughly 30% were seen once. This CDR3 is built from 16 residues. Trimming cost V 5 bases and J 6 bases; bases outside gene matches: 16. Germline V gene sequence: CDR1 MNHEY, CDR2 SVGAGI. This entry belongs to a study of T cell repertoires in cytomegalovirus infection. This receptor was taken from a human donor in good health (CMV status not recorded). Some clones in this sample may be carry-over from other donors' samples. The rearrangement links TRBV6-5 to TRBJ2-7; TRBD1 agrees at 7 bases. The material was cultured CD8+ T cells from PBMCs, obtained from culture after CMV antigen stimulation. Written as DNA, the CDR3 is TGTGCCAGCAGTATACAGGGGTTCGAGGTGTCGTCCGAGCAGTACTTC. This sequence encodes CASSIQGFEVSSEQYF.